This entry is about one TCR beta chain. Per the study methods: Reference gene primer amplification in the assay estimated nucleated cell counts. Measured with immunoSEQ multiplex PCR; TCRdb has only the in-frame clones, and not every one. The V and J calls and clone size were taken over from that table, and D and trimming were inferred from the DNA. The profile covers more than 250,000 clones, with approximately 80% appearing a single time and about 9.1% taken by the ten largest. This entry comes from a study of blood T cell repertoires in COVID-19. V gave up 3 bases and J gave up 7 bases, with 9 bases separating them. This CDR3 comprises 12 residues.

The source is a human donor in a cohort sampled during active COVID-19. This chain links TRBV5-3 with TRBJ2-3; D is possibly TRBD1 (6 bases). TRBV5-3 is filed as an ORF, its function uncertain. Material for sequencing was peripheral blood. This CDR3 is CARSSRGHTQYF. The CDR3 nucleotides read TGTGCCAGAAGCTCCAGGGGACATACGCAGTATTTT.